Included here is one T cell receptor beta chain sequence, with context. Assay: immunoSEQ multiplex PCR; the TCRdb copy retains only in-frame clones and omits some. The data contain 60,000 or so clones, 88% of them singletons. These data are taken from a study of control samples from healthy donors and cancer patients. The CDR3 has 17 amino acids. The germline CDR1 and CDR2 sequences are SGHTA and FQGNSA. V lost 2 bases and J lost 0; bases outside the gene matches: 7. Sequencing input: blood. This TCR derives from a man aged 50-59 years in good health. The chain links TRBV7-2 to TRBJ2-7, with 10 bases lining up with TRBD2. CDR3 in DNA: TGTGCCAGCAGCTTATATTTTTCTAGCGGGAGCTCCTACGAGCAGTACTTC. It specifies CASSLYFSSGSSYEQYF.